The T cell receptor beta chain under discussion was sequenced for a study of cytomegalovirus exposure and HLA in healthy donors. The wider study: Earlier findings included nearly 120 million unique TCR beta sequences obtained from 150 million to 200 million T cells. Across 300 to 400 genotyped donors, 65% to 90% landed in the Caucasian-associated ancestry cluster.

PCR employed 60 Vbeta and 13 Jbeta primers. Profiled with immunoSEQ multiplex PCR; TCRdb holds only in-frame clones, not every one. Its table records 150,000 to 200,000 clones. On this clone itself: Its antigen is undetermined.

CDR1 is SGHRS and CDR2 is YFSETQ in the germline V gene. V trimming: 0 bases; J trimming: 5 bases; junction bases outside the gene matches: 8. This CDR3 has 16 amino acids. Findings and limits, study-wide: About 87% or about 30% of the time was how often most TCR beta V segments were productive, according to an earlier analysis. Researchers catalogued over 150 TCR beta chains as cytomegalovirus-associated.

The material sequenced was PBMCs. The V call is TRBV5-1, the J call TRBJ2-5, with 9 positions matching TRBD2. The TCR sequence derives from a woman aged 55 to 70 in good health and CMV-seronegative. The CDR3 sequence is CASSLGLAGTGETQYF. The CDR3 DNA reads as TGCGCCAGCAGCTTGGGGCTAGCGGGAACGGGGGAGACCCAGTACTTC.